This passage covers 25 T cell receptor beta chains from one sample sequenced in a study of graft-versus-host responses after intestinal transplantation. No antigen is known for these receptors. Using immunoSEQ multiplex PCR, the repertoire was profiled, and TCRdb retains in-frame clones only, with some absent. The sample records about 130,000 clones, about 90% being singletons. Material: unstimulated CD4+ T cells sorted from spleen or lymph node cells, obtained before intestinal transplant. The receptors stem from a human donor who received an intestinal transplant.

The chain links TRBV10-3 to TRBJ2-7, with 10 bases matching TRBD2. V shed 10 bases, J shed 1 base, and the junction held 13 bases outside the gene matches. Per the germline V gene, CDR1 is ENHRY and CDR2 is SYGVKD. This CDR3 has 16 residues. CDR3 sequence reads: CATYETRLAGSYEQYF. For the CDR3, the DNA is TGTGCCACCTACGAGACCAGACTAGCGGGTTCCTACGAGCAGTACTTC.

The chain combines TRBV7-9 with TRBJ2-2; D ambiguous. The CDR3 covers 13 residues. CDR1 is SEHNR and CDR2 is FQNEAQ in the germline V gene (reference sequence). The germline V and J ends were trimmed by 3 bases and 5 bases, with 7 bases remaining between them. The CDR3 is CASSFHSTGELFF. CDR3 coding DNA: TGTGCCAGCAGCTTCCACTCAACCGGGGAGCTGTTTTTT.

This chain links TRBV5-1 with TRBJ1-1; perhaps TRBD1 as D (6 bases). Germline CDR1 is SGHRS and CDR2 is YFSETQ. The CDR3 spans 14 residues. V was trimmed by 4 bases and J by 1 base, leaving 11 bases between them. This CDR3 is CASSQSGENTEAFF. The CDR3 DNA reads TGCGCCAGCAGCCAGTCAGGGGAGAACACTGAAGCTTTCTTT.

The V call is TRBV5-1, the J call TRBJ2-1; TRBD1 might be the D (5 bases). V lost 1 base and J 1 base, leaving 9 bases between the germline ends. CDR1 SGHRS and CDR2 YFSETQ come from the germline V gene. This CDR3 is 15 amino acids long. The CDR3 coding sequence is TGCGCCAGCAGCTTGACTCAGGGATCCTACAATGAGCAGTTCTTC. It yields the protein CASSLTQGSYNEQFF.

About this clone itself: The CDR3 ends on some other residue instead of the conserved phenylalanine or tryptophan, so this is likely a read error. The chain carries TRBV11-2 and TRBJ2-7; 8 nucleotides agree with TRBD2. Germline V gene sequence: CDR1 SGHAT, CDR2 FQNNGV. There are 14 residues in the CDR3. V trimming: 5 bases; J trimming: 4 bases; junction bases outside the gene matches: 7. The CDR3 nucleotides are TGTGCCAGCAGCCCCCGGGGCGGGAGGTACGAGCAGTACCTC. Amino acid sequence: CASSPRGGRYEQYL.

This sequence joins TRBV18 and TRBJ2-7; D perhaps matches TRBD1 (5 bases). The CDR3 length is 15 residues. Trimming took off 3 bases at V and 6 bases at J, with 18 bases between the two ends. The V gene's germline CDR1 is KGHSH and CDR2 LQKENI. In DNA, the CDR3 is TGTGCCAGCTCACCTCTCCCAGGGCGCCCGGGCGAGCAGTACTTC. Its protein product is CASSPLPGRPGEQYF.

To note about this clone: One end of the junction is discordant with germline, which a read error may explain. CDR3 bases: TGTACCAGCAGCCCCCGGACGGGGCCCATGAACACTGAAGCTTTCTTT. Translated, it gives CTSSPRTGPMNTEAFF. The chain couples TRBV7-9 to TRBJ1-1; the D gene is possibly TRBD1 (5 bases). Germline CDR1 reads SEHNR; CDR2 reads FQNEAQ (reference sequence). The CDR3 spans 16 residues.

On this clone: Other DNA sequences in the same sample also yield this CDR3. V is TRBV21-1 and J is TRBJ1-2; TRBD1 is the table's D call and was not checked against the DNA. TRBV21-1 is tagged as a pseudogene. CDR3 length: 13 residues. The CDR3: CASSNEQVGGYTF. Here the CDR3 DNA reads TGTGCCAGCAGCAATGAACAGGTTGGTGGCTACACCTTC.

The V and J genes are TRBV9 and TRBJ1-1; the D gene is possibly TRBD1 (6 bases). Deletions cut 3 bases from V and 3 bases from J, with 18 bases between. The CDR3 has 16 residues. The germline V gene encodes CDR1 SGDLS and CDR2 YYNGEE. This CDR3 is CASSALGGTPYTEAFF. The CDR3 nucleotides are TGTGCCAGCAGCGCCCTCGGGGGGACACCGTACACTGAAGCTTTCTTT.

This clone was observed a few times. The genes are TRBV29-1 and TRBJ2-7; 7 nucleotides align to TRBD2. Looked up from germline, CDR1 is SQVTM and CDR2 is ANQGSEA. This CDR3 is built from 13 residues. Germline trimming cut 6 bases from V and 1 base from J; bases unmatched to any gene: 6. The CDR3, as DNA: TGCAGCGTCCAGGGAGGGAGGTCCTACGAGCAGTACTTC. It encodes CSVQGGRSYEQYF.

This chain uses TRBV28 with TRBJ2-2; TRBD1 matches 8 bases. With V trimmed by 6 bases and J by 3 bases, 15 bases remained unmatched. The CDR3 is made up of 18 amino acids. The germline V gene encodes CDR1 MDHEN and CDR2 SYDVKM. CDR3 protein: CASRSVRQGPPDTGELFF. The DNA for the CDR3 is TGTGCCAGCAGGTCTGTTCGACAGGGGCCCCCGGACACCGGGGAGCTGTTTTTT.

The chain is built from TRBV28 and TRBJ2-1; the D gene is possibly TRBD2 (6 bases). This CDR3 has 13 amino acids. V lost 5 bases to trimming and J lost 5 bases, with 10 bases between them. Germline-derived CDR1 and CDR2 are MDHEN and SYDVKM. The CDR3 DNA is TGTGCCAGCAGTACCCGACTAGACAATGAGCAGTTCTTC. It specifies CASSTRLDNEQFF.

The chain links TRBV18 to TRBJ2-4; perhaps TRBD1 as D (5 bases). Germline CDR1 KGHSH, CDR2 LQKENI. Trimming stripped 3 bases from V and 5 bases from J, with 8 bases between. The CDR3 consists of 13 residues. CDR3 DNA sequence: TGTGCCAGCTCACCCCAGACAGAAAACATTCAGTACTTC. As protein: CASSPQTENIQYF.

The rearrangement links TRBV19 to TRBJ2-3; D not certain. V lost 6 bases, J lost 2 bases, and 6 bases lay in between. The germline V gene has CDR1 LNHDA and CDR2 SQIVND (reference sequence). The CDR3 loop spans 12 amino acids. The CDR3 is CASRLNTDTQYF. For the CDR3, the DNA is TGTGCCAGTAGGCTTAACACAGATACGCAGTATTTT.

The V gene is TRBV9, the J gene TRBJ1-1; D ambiguous. Trimming took off 0 bases at V and 2 bases at J, with 8 bases between the two ends. There are 14 residues in the CDR3. The germline gives CDR1 SGDLS, CDR2 YYNGEE. DNA of the CDR3: TGTGCCAGCAGCGTAGTTTCCGGTAACACTGAAGCTTTCTTT. Protein product: CASSVVSGNTEAFF.

The rearrangement uses TRBV19 and TRBJ2-4; 7 bases are a match to TRBD2. The V and J ends lost 6 bases and 0 bases, in that order; junction bases with no gene match: 20. The length of the CDR3 is 20 residues. From germline, CDR1 is LNHDA and CDR2 SQIVND (reference sequence). CDR3 sequence (DNA): TGTGCCAGTAGCCCTAGAGGGGCAGGGAGGGATAGTGTAGCCAAAAACATTCAGTACTTC. Translated, it gives CASSPRGAGRDSVAKNIQYF.

The gene calls are TRBV7-2 and TRBJ1-2; D unresolved. V lost 1 base to trimming and J lost 4 bases, with 7 bases between them. CDR3 length: 13 residues. Looked up from germline, CDR1 is SGHTA and CDR2 is FQGNSA. CDR3 residues: CASSLGTGYGYTF. In nucleotides, the CDR3 is TGTGCCAGCAGCTTAGGTACGGGCTATGGCTACACCTTC.

V and J are TRBV27 and TRBJ1-2; no definite D call. The CDR3 extends over 10 amino acids. Between the trimmed V and J ends, which lost 3 bases and 4 bases, there was a span of 0 bases. Per germline, CDR1 MNHEY and CDR2 SMNVEV (reference sequence). As DNA, the CDR3 is TGTGCCAGCAGTTTCTATGGCTACACCTTC. The encoded protein is CASSFYGYTF.

The chain couples TRBV10-1 to TRBJ2-5; D is unresolved. The J call may not be correct, given that the DNA end is closer to TRBJ2-7. The germline gives CDR1 WNHNN, CDR2 SYGVQD (reference sequence). The CDR3 loop spans 14 amino acids. This chain's CDR3 is CASSESGLSGEQYF. In nucleotides, the CDR3 is TGCGCCAGCAGTGAATCAGGTCTGTCGGGCGAGCAGTACTTC.

The J gene is TRBJ1-2, the V gene TRBV7-9; a possible D gene is TRBD1 (6 bases). Trimming shortened V by 2 bases and J by 8 bases, and 21 bases separated the two germline ends. Germline V gene data show CDR1 as SEHNR and CDR2 as FQNEAQ (reference sequence). CDR3 size: 16 residues. The CDR3 region is CASSLMPAGVLSGYTF. In DNA form, the CDR3 reads TGTGCCAGCAGCTTAATGCCGGCAGGGGTATTGAGCGGCTACACCTTC. Full variable domain (remainder filled in from reference TRBV7-9 and TRBJ1-2): DTGVSQNPRHKITKRGQNVTFRCDPISEHNRLYWYRQTLGQGPEFLTYFQNEAQLEKSRLLSDRFSAERPKGSFSTLEIQRTEQGDSAMYLCASSLMPAGVLSGYTFGSGTRLTVV.

V usage is TRBV9 and J usage is TRBJ1-1; no reliable D call. CDR1 SGDLS and CDR2 YYNGEE come from the germline V gene. The V end lost 0 bases, the J end lost 5 bases, and 14 bases lay between the germline ends. CDR3 length equals 15 residues. The CDR3 DNA reads TGTGCCAGCAGCGTAGCTGCGACGGGGTTAACTGAAGCTTTCTTT. It translates to CASSVAATGLTEAFF.

The V gene is TRBV19, the J gene TRBJ1-2; D perhaps matches TRBD1 (5 bases). Trimming took 3 bases from V and 1 from J, leaving 9 bases between them. The CDR3 extends over 14 amino acids. Per the germline V gene, CDR1 is LNHDA and CDR2 is SQIVND (reference sequence). CDR3 coding DNA: TGTGCCAGTAGTATTTTCGGGGGTAACTATGGCTACACCTTC. It codes for CASSIFGGNYGYTF.

The chain is built from TRBV28 and TRBJ1-1; D is uncertain. V lost 7 bases, J lost 4 bases, and 22 bases lay in between. CDR3 length: 16 amino acids. Germline V gene sequence: CDR1 MDHEN, CDR2 SYDVKM. The CDR3 DNA follows: TGTGCCAGCATTCCAAGGACTCCCCGGGGAGGCACTGAAGCTTTCTTT. It codes for CASIPRTPRGGTEAFF.

Notes on this clone: Other DNA sequences of this sample code for an identical CDR3. The J gene is TRBJ2-7, the V gene TRBV28, with 11 bases aligning to TRBD2. The CDR3 is made up of 15 amino acids. Germline lookup yields CDR1 MDHEN and CDR2 SYDVKM. J was trimmed by 5 bases and V by 6 bases; bases with no gene match: 9. CDR3 in DNA: TGTGCCAGCAGGGTAGCGGGAGGGCCGTCCCACGAGCAGTACTTC. Its translation is CASRVAGGPSHEQYF.

This clone was seen only once. The chain carries TRBV4-1 and TRBJ1-1; D is perhaps TRBD1 (5 bases). Germline CDR1 reads MGHRA; CDR2 reads YSYEKL. Trimming took off 8 bases at V and 4 bases at J, with 11 bases between the two ends. The CDR3 contains 12 residues. The CDR3 region has the DNA TGCGCCAGCTCTCCAGGGATCACTGAAGCTTTCTTT. Protein sequence: CASSPGITEAFF.